A selection of T cell receptor beta chains follows, all from one sample in a study of early stage breast cancer tumors. Libraries were prepared by immunoSEQ multiplex PCR; TCRdb keeps only in-frame clonotypes and omits some of them. The sample includes around 50,000 clones, roughly four fifths of them seen just once. The specimen was blood. Receptors were obtained from a person between 50 and 60 years old with breast cancer. Both conserved end residues are part of each CDR3. D genes are given only for firm matches. Size tells how often a clone was seen (once, few, many) or the class of an expanded clone, and some rows leave it out.

d_call,clone_size,cdr3_length,v_call,j_call,cdr3_nt,cdr3_aa
-,-,16,TRBV14,TRBJ2-1,TGTGCCAGCAGCCAAGTCACTTACTACTCCTACAATGAGCAGTTCTTC,CASSQVTYYSYNEQFF
-,-,14,TRBV2,TRBJ2-3,TGTGCCAGCAGTAGTGCTAGCGACACAGATACGCAGTATTTT,CASSSASDTDTQYF
TRBD2,-,16,TRBV14,TRBJ2-1,TGTGCCAGCAGCCGCATAGCGGGAGGCCTCTACAATGAGCAGTTCTTC,CASSRIAGGLYNEQFF
-,-,10,TRBV28,TRBJ2-3,TGTGCCAGCAGTTTTGATACGCAGTATTTT,CASSFDTQYF
-,-,13,TRBV28,TRBJ2-7,TGTGCCAGCATTGGGCCGCCGATCTACGAGCAGTACTTC,CASIGPPIYEQYF
-,-,14,TRBV7-9,TRBJ2-3,TGTGCCAGCAGCTTAGCAGGGTACACAGATACGCAGTATTTT,CASSLAGYTDTQYF
TRBD1,once,13,TRBV29-1,TRBJ1-1,TGCAGCGTTGTACTGACAGGGGCGACTGAAGCTTTCTTT,CSVVLTGATEAFF
-,-,13,TRBV28,TRBJ1-1,TGTGCCAGCTTGGAGGGGACTCTGTCCCAAGCTTTCTTT,CASLEGTLSQAFF
-,-,17,TRBV19,TRBJ1-3,TGTGCCAGTACCCCCTCGGACAGATCCTCTGCTGGAAACACCATATATTTT,CASTPSDRSSAGNTIYF
-,-,12,TRBV7-9,TRBJ1-5,TGTGCCAGCAGCTCGATGGATCAGCCCCAGCATTTT,CASSSMDQPQHF
-,-,16,TRBV7-9,TRBJ2-2,TGTGCCAGCAGCTTAGTCCGGGCCTCGAACACCGGGGAGCTGTTTTTT,CASSLVRASNTGELFF
-,-,16,TRBV5-8,TRBJ1-5,TGTGCCAGCAGCTTGGAATACGGTTCCCTGAATCAGCCCCAGCATTTT,CASSLEYGSLNQPQHF
-,-,12,TRBV7-9,TRBJ2-7,TGTGCCAGCAGCTTTGACATAGCCGAGCAGTACTTC,CASSFDIAEQYF
-,-,14,TRBV2,TRBJ1-2,TGTGCCAGCAGTCTGGACAGCTCCGACAACGGCTACACCTTC,CASSLDSSDNGYTF
TRBD2,-,14,TRBV7-3,TRBJ2-7,TGTGCCAGCACCCTCTGGGAGGGCCCCTACGAGCAGTACTTC,CASTLWEGPYEQYF
TRBD2,-,14,TRBV5-1,TRBJ2-6,TGCGCCAGCACCCTAGCGGCTGGGGCCAACGTCCTGACTTTC,CASTLAAGANVLTF
-,-,14,TRBV19,TRBJ2-7,TGTGCCAGTAGTATGGAAGACGGTTTCTACGAGCAGTACTTC,CASSMEDGFYEQYF
TRBD1,few,14,TRBV6-1,TRBJ2-7,TGTGCCAGCAGTGCCGGGACAGGGTACCTCGAGCAGTACTTC,CASSAGTGYLEQYF
-,-,14,TRBV7-9,TRBJ1-2,TGTGCCAGCAGCTCGGCGGGGACCAACTATGGCTACACCTTC,CASSSAGTNYGYTF
-,-,15,TRBV9,TRBJ2-3,TGTGCCAGCAGCGTAGGCATACTTAGCACAGATACGCAGTATTTT,CASSVGILSTDTQYF
TRBD1,-,13,TRBV5-1,TRBJ1-2,TGCGCCAGCAGCCTTCGACAGGGGGATGGCTACACCTTC,CASSLRQGDGYTF
-,-,13,TRBV18,TRBJ1-2,TGTGCCAGCTCTCCGGACAGCACTGGTGGCTACACCTTC,CASSPDSTGGYTF
-,-,13,TRBV11-3,TRBJ2-1,TGTGCCAGCAGCTTAGAACAGGGAAGTGAGCAGTTCTTC,CASSLEQGSEQFF
-,-,15,TRBV18,TRBJ2-1,TGTGCCAGCTCACCGGAGGGGGCACGGTACAATGAGCAGTTCTTC,CASSPEGARYNEQFF
-,-,13,TRBV29-1,TRBJ2-1,TGCAGCGTTGATCGTAGTTCCGATGATGAGCAGTTCTTC,CSVDRSSDDEQFF
-,-,11,TRBV10-3,TRBJ1-2,TGTGCCATCAGTGAGAGCTATGGCTACACCTTC,CAISESYGYTF
TRBD2,-,15,TRBV27,TRBJ2-7,TGTGCCAGCAGGGGGCCGGGAGGGGATTCTTACGAGCAGTACTTC,CASRGPGGDSYEQYF
TRBD1,-,13,TRBV7-9,TRBJ2-7,TGTGCCAGCAGCTCTGGACAGGGAGAGGTAATGTACTTC,CASSSGQGEVMYF
-,-,15,TRBV7-2,TRBJ2-1,TGTGCCAGCAGTGGACAGAGCCGCTCCTACAATGAGCAGTTCTTC,CASSGQSRSYNEQFF
TRBD1,few,14,TRBV30,TRBJ1-1,TGTGCCGTCCGACAGGGGGCAGCTAGTACTGAAGCTTTCTTT,CAVRQGAASTEAFF
-,-,15,TRBV5-1,TRBJ2-7,TGCGCCAGCAGCTTGCTCAGAGCTAGCTCCTACGAGCAGTACTTC,CASSLLRASSYEQYF
-,-,14,TRBV7-2,TRBJ1-2,TGTGCCAGCACCCTAGGCGGGGTGGGGTATGGCTACACCTTC,CASTLGGVGYGYTF
TRBD1,-,14,TRBV9,TRBJ1-3,TGTGCCAGCAGCCCGACAGGGGGTGGAAACACCATATATTTT,CASSPTGGGNTIYF
TRBD2,-,17,TRBV7-6,TRBJ2-6,TGTGCCAGCACCTCCGGGACTAGCGGTTCTGGGGCCAACGTCCTGACTTTC,CASTSGTSGSGANVLTF
TRBD1,-,14,TRBV19,TRBJ2-2,TGTGCCAGTAGCGACAGGGGAAACACCGGGGAGCTGTTTTTT,CASSDRGNTGELFF
TRBD1,-,15,TRBV7-9,TRBJ2-7,TGTGCCAGCAGCTTAGGAACAGTGACAGGGGAAGAGCAGTACTTC,CASSLGTVTGEEQYF
-,-,15,TRBV7-2,TRBJ1-5,TGTGCCAGCAGCCCCCGAGGGTCGGGCAATCAGCCCCAGCATTTT,CASSPRGSGNQPQHF